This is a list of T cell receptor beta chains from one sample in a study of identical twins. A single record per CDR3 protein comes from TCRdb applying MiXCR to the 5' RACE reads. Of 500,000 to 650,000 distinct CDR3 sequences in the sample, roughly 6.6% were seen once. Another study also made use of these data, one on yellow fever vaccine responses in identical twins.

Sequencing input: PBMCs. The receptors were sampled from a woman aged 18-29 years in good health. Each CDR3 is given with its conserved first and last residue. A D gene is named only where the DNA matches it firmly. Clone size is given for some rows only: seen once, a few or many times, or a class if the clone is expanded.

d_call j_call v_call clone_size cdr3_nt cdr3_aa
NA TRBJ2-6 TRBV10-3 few TGTGCCATCAGCGCAGTACACTCTGGGGCCAACGTCCTGACTTTC CAISAVHSGANVLTF
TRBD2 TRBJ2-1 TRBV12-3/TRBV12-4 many TGTGCCAGCAGTTCAAGTCAGGGAGGGTACAATGAGCAGTTCTTC CASSSSQGGYNEQFF
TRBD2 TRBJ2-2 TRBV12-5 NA TGTGCTAGTGGTTCGCCCGGGGGGGTTGTCACCGGGGAGCTGTTTTTT CASGSPGGVVTGELFF
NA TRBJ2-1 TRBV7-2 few TGTGCCAGCAGCACCGGTCTTGGAGACAATGAGCAGTTCTTC CASSTGLGDNEQFF
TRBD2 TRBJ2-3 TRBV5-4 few TGTGCCCTAAGCTGGACTAGCGGACCAGATACGCAGTATTTT CALSWTSGPDTQYF
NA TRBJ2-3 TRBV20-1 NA TGCAGTTTCCACCCCCCGGGACTCTACAACACAGATACGCAGTATTTT CSFHPPGLYNTDTQYF
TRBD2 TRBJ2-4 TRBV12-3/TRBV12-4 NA TGTGCCAGCAGTAACCGCGGGGGAGAAAACATTCAGTACTTC CASSNRGGENIQYF
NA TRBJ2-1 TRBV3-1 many TGTGCCAGCAGCCAAGTATCCGGTACGGCGAATGAGCAGTTCTTC CASSQVSGTANEQFF
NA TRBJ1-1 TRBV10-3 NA TGTGCCATCAAGGGTCCGAACACTGAAGCTTTCTTT CAIKGPNTEAFF
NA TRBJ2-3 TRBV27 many TGCGCCAGCAGCTTATCCGCTAGCACAGATACGCAGTATTTT CASSLSASTDTQYF
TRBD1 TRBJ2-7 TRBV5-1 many TGCGCCAGCAGCCTCCAAGCCGGGACAGGGTCCTACGAGCAGTACTTC CASSLQAGTGSYEQYF
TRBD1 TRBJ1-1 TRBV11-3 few TGTGCCAGCAGAGGGGACAGAAACACTGAAGCTTTCTTT CASRGDRNTEAFF
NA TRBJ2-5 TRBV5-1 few TGCGCCAGCAGCCCGCATCAAATCCAAGAGACCCAGTACTTC CASSPHQIQETQYF
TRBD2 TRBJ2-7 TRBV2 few TGTGCCAGCAGGATTGCTAGCGGGAGGAACGAGCAGTACTTC CASRIASGRNEQYF
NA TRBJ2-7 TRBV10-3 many TGTGCCACCAGGACGAGGGCGACGATTCTTGTCGAGCAGTACTTC CATRTRATILVEQYF
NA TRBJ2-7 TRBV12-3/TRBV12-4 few TGTGCCAGCAGCACAGGGAACCCCAACTACGAGCAGTACTTC CASSTGNPNYEQYF
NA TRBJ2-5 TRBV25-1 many TGTGCCAGCAGTGAATATGGGGAGACCCAGTACTTC CASSEYGETQYF
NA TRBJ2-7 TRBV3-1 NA TGTGCCAGCAGCCAGGACGAGGTCCACGAGCAGTACTTC CASSQDEVHEQYF
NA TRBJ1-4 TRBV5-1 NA TGCGCCAGCAGCTCTGAGGGCGCAACTAATGAAAAACTGTTTTTT CASSSEGATNEKLFF
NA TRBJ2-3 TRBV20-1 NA TGCAGTGCTAGAGGTCAGACTAACACAGATACGCAGTATTTT CSARGQTNTDTQYF
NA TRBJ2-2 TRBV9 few TGTGCCAGCAGGGGGGCGGTCGGGGAGCTGTTTTTT CASRGAVGELFF
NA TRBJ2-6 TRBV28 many TGTGCCAGCAGGTCTGGGGCCAACGTCCTGACTTTC CASRSGANVLTF
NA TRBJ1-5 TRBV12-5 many TGTGCTAGTGGTTTGGCGACACTCTTCGATCAGCCCCAGCATTTT CASGLATLFDQPQHF
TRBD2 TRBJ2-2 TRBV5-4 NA TGTGCCAGCAGCTTGGCGGGGACTAGCGGGGCCACCGGGGAGCTGTTTTTT CASSLAGTSGATGELFF
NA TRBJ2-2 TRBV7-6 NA TGTGCCAGCAGCTCCGCGGGGTGGGAGCTGTTTTTT CASSSAGWELFF
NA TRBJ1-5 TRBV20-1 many TGCAGTGCTAGAGAAAATACCAATCAGCCCCAGCATTTT CSARENTNQPQHF
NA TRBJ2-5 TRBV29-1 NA TGCAGCGTTGGTCGGGGCCGCCCCCAAGAGACCCAGTACTTC CSVGRGRPQETQYF
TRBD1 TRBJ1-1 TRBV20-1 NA TGCAGTGCAGACAGGGGCTTGAACACTGAAGCTTTCTTT CSADRGLNTEAFF
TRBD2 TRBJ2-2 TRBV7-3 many TGTGCCAGCAGCCGGACTAGCTGGGGGACCGGGGAGCTGTTTTTT CASSRTSWGTGELFF
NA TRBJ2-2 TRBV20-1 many TGCAGTGCTAGTCCGGCAACGAACACCGGGGAGCTGTTTTTT CSASPATNTGELFF
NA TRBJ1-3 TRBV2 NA TGTGCCAGGTCCGAGGTTGGAAACACCATATATTTT CARSEVGNTIYF
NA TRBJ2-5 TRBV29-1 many TGCAGCGCCAACCCAGGGGTTCGTGAGACCCAGTACTTC CSANPGVRETQYF
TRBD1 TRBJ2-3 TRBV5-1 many TGCGCCAGCAGCTTCCGACAGGGCCTAACAGATACGCAGTATTTT CASSFRQGLTDTQYF
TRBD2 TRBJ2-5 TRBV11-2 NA TGTGCCAGCAGCCGCCGACTAGCGGGGACCCAAGAGACCCAGTACTTC CASSRRLAGTQETQYF
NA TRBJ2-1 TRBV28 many TGTGCCAGCAGTAATTACAATGAGCAGTTCTTC CASSNYNEQFF
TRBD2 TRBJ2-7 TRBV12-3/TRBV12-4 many TGTGCCAGCAGTACTAGCGGGAGACTATACGAGCAGTACTTC CASSTSGRLYEQYF
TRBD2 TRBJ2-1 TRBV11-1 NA TGTGCCAGCAGCGCCAGCCAGAGCGGGATCTACAATGAGCAGTTCTTC CASSASQSGIYNEQFF
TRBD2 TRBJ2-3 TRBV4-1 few TGCGCCAGCAGCCAAGATCCCCCGGCGGGGGGCCCCACAGATACGCAGTATTTT CASSQDPPAGGPTDTQYF
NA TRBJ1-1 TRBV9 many TGTGCCAGCAGCGTAGGTTTTAACACTGAAGCTTTCTTT CASSVGFNTEAFF
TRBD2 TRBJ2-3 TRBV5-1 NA TGCGCCAGCAGCGCGTCCGGGGGGGCGGGAACAGATACGCAGTATTTT CASSASGGAGTDTQYF
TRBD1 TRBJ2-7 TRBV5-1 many TGCGCCAGCAGCCCCTCGGGCGGGACAGGGGGCTACGAGCAGTACTTC CASSPSGGTGGYEQYF
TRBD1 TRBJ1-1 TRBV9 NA TGTGCCAGCAGCGCTGGGACAGGGGGCAGCGCTGAAGCTTTCTTT CASSAGTGGSAEAFF
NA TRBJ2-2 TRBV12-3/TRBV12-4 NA TGTGCCAGCAGTTTCGGACTCGTTTCCGGCGACACCGGGGAGCTGTTTTTT CASSFGLVSGDTGELFF
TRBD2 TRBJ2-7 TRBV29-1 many TGCAGCGTCGTAAAAACTAGCGGGATCTCCTACGAGCAGTACTTC CSVVKTSGISYEQYF
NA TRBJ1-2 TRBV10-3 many TGTGCCATCAGTCCCTTACCTACGACAGGCGGTGGCTACACCTTC CAISPLPTTGGGYTF
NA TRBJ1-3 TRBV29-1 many TGCAGAAACCGGGGGCATGGAAACACCATATATTTT CRNRGHGNTIYF
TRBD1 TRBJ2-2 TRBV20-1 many TGCAGTGCTGACCCCGGGACAGGGAACACCGGGGAGCTGTTTTTT CSADPGTGNTGELFF
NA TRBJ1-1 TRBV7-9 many TGTGCCAGCAGCTTAGGCGACAGACCTGGCACTGAAGCTTTCTTT CASSLGDRPGTEAFF
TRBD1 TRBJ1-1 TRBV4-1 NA TGCGCCAGCAGCCATGACAGGGAGGAGACTGAAGCTTTCTTT CASSHDREETEAFF
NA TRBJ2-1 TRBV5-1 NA TGCGCCAGCAGCTTGGCCCCAAGGCAGGGGACAAACAATGAGCAGTTCTTC CASSLAPRQGTNNEQFF
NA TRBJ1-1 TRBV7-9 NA TGTGCCAGCAGCCGAGTAGGATTCGCGCTTGAAGCTTTCTTT CASSRVGFALEAFF
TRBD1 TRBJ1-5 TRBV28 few TGTGCCAGCAGTTTATGGGGGGACAGGGTGAGCAATCAGCCCCAGCATTTT CASSLWGDRVSNQPQHF
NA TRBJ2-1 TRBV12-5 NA TGTGCTAGTGCTACATACAATGAGCAGTTCTTC CASATYNEQFF